The source of this T cell receptor (beta chain) is a study of cytomegalovirus exposure and HLA in healthy donors. Regarding the study as a whole: V- and J-gene trimming of TCR beta was linked (in a later analysis) to a missense DCLRE1C variant.

With 60 Vbeta and 13 Jbeta primers, the PCR was carried out. The repertoire was sequenced with immunoSEQ multiplex PCR; TCRdb's copy has only in-frame clones and lacks some. The repertoire holds over 110,000 clones, 79% seen once, with about 3.4% in the top ten. About this clone: Its cognate antigen is unknown.

Trimming cost V 1 base and J 5 bases; bases outside gene matches: 11. There are 17 residues in the CDR3. Germline CDR1 MNHNS, CDR2 SASEGT. V usage is TRBV6-1 and J usage is TRBJ2-5, with TRBD2 matching over 9 bases. The sequence derives from a female donor in good health and CMV-seronegative. The material sequenced was PBMCs. CDR3 amino acids: CASSEGLWRGGGETQYF. CDR3 sequence (DNA): TGTGCCAGCAGTGAAGGGTTGTGGCGGGGGGGCGGGGAGACCCAGTACTTC.